These 11 T cell receptor beta chains were all obtained from the same sample, sequenced in a study of Graves' ophthalmopathy and Graves' hyperthyroidism. From RNA, the CDR3 regions of TCR beta chains were amplified and sequenced. Following a first-round RT-PCR that used HTBI primers, a second-round multiplex PCR was carried out. TCRdb independently ran MiXCR on the multiplex PCR reads; one entry per CDR3 protein. Of about 500,000 distinct CDR3 sequences in the sample, about 35% are singletons; the top ten hold about 4.2%. Source material: peripheral blood or thyroid tissue (not recorded which). The receptors shown here come from an adult man with Graves' hyperthyroidism.

With regard to this clonotype: The CDR3 does not end in the conserved phenylalanine or tryptophan, so this is likely a read error. The chain joins TRBV7-9 to TRBJ1-1, with D perhaps TRBD1 (5 bases). Deletions cut 10 bases from V and 0 bases from J, with 9 bases between. This CDR3 has 12 amino acids. CDR1 SEHNR and CDR2 FQNEAQ come from the germline V gene (reference sequence). The CDR3 coding sequence is TGTGCCACAGGGTGGATGAACACTGAAGCTTTCCTT. This codes for CATGWMNTEAFL.

This clonotype was seen only a few times. The chain has TRBV7-8 and TRBJ1-1, with a possible D match to TRBD1 (5 bases). The CDR3 runs to 15 residues. Germline CDR1 reads SGHVS; CDR2 reads FQNEAQ. The V end was cut by 6 bases, the J end by 0 bases, with 14 bases between. In DNA form, the CDR3 reads TGTGCCAGCAGACGACTCTTACAGGTGAACACTGAAGCTTTCTTT. Translation: CASRRLLQVNTEAFF.

The chain carries TRBV10-3 and TRBJ1-2; 7 nucleotides agree with TRBD1. Germline trimming cut 0 bases from V and 5 bases from J; bases unmatched to any gene: 3. Per the germline V gene, CDR1 is ENHRY and CDR2 is SYGVKD. The CDR3 contains 14 residues. CDR3 DNA: TGTGCCATCAGTGAGTCCAAGGGGGCATATGGCTACACCTTC. Translating gives CAISESKGAYGYTF.

This clonotype was seen at least ten times. V is TRBV28 and J is TRBJ2-7; the D gene is possibly TRBD2 (5 bases). Germline values: CDR1 MDHEN, CDR2 SYDVKM. This CDR3 region has 12 residues. V shed 6 bases and J shed 10 bases, with 16 bases lying between them. CDR3 DNA sequence: TGTGCCAGCAGCGAGAAGCGGCAAGTACAGTACTTC. Translated: CASSEKRQVQYF.

A few counts support this clonotype. This rearrangement joins TRBV7-9 to TRBJ2-7; D unclear. Germline CDR1 and CDR2: SEHNR and FQNEAQ (reference sequence). The CDR3 sequence is 14 residues long. V lost 5 bases and J lost 3, with 14 bases in between. The CDR3 DNA is TGTGCCAGCAGCAACGAACTATTACGCTACGAGCAGTACTTC. Its protein is CASSNELLRYEQYF.

This sequence joins TRBV12-3 or TRBV12-4 and TRBJ1-5; 12 nucleotides agree with TRBD1. The CDR3 totals 15 residues. With 6 bases clipped from V and 7 bases from J, the junction kept 7 bases outside the gene matches. In DNA, the CDR3 is TGTGCCAGCAGGCCGGGACAGGGGGCACGACAGCCCCAGCATTTT. The encoded protein is CASRPGQGARQPQHF.

A word on this clonotype: Its ends do not fully match the called genes, so a read error is possible. V is TRBV29-1 and J is TRBJ2-2; D unclear. The CDR3 extends over 14 amino acids. CDR1 SQVTM and CDR2 ANQGSEA come from the germline V gene. This CDR3 reads CSVEVGMNTGELFF. For the CDR3, the DNA is TGCAGCGTTGAAGTGGGAATGAACACTGGGGAGCTGTTTTTT.

This clonotype was picked up a small number of times. The rearrangement links TRBV30 to TRBJ1-6; D not certain. Germline V gives CDR1 GTSNPN, CDR2 SVGIG (reference sequence). Trimming removed 2 bases from V and 10 bases from J, with 15 bases in between. This CDR3 contains 14 residues. CDR3 sequence reads: CAWSNGRGDSPLHF. The CDR3 nucleotides read TGTGCCTGGAGTAATGGGCGGGGAGACTCACCCCTCCACTTT.

This chain uses TRBV28 with TRBJ2-3, with 10 nucleotides matching TRBD1. Germline CDR1 and CDR2: MDHEN and SYDVKM. J was trimmed by 7 bases and V by 6 bases; bases with no gene match: 10. This CDR3 spans 15 amino acids. The DNA for the CDR3 is TGTGCCAGCAGCCCTCCGACAGGGGGCGCGTATACGCAGTATTTT. The encoded protein is CASSPPTGGAYTQYF.

The chain couples TRBV20-1 to TRBJ1-1; D remains ambiguous. CDR3 length: 15 amino acids. V was clipped by 2 bases and J by 0 bases, with 13 bases between them. CDR1 and CDR2 (germline): DFQATT, SNEGSKA (reference sequence). CDR3 bases: TGCAGTGCTAGACCCCGGGCGGGCATGAACACTGAAGCTTTCTTT. It translates to CSARPRAGMNTEAFF.

This chain joins TRBV10-3 and TRBJ2-2; TRBD1 agrees at 7 bases. There are 11 residues in the CDR3. Germline V gene data show CDR1 as ENHRY and CDR2 as SYGVKD. J was trimmed by 8 bases and V by 10 bases; bases with no gene match: 4. The CDR3 spells CATADRGELFF. The CDR3 region has the DNA TGTGCCACCGCGGACAGGGGGGAGCTGTTTTTT.